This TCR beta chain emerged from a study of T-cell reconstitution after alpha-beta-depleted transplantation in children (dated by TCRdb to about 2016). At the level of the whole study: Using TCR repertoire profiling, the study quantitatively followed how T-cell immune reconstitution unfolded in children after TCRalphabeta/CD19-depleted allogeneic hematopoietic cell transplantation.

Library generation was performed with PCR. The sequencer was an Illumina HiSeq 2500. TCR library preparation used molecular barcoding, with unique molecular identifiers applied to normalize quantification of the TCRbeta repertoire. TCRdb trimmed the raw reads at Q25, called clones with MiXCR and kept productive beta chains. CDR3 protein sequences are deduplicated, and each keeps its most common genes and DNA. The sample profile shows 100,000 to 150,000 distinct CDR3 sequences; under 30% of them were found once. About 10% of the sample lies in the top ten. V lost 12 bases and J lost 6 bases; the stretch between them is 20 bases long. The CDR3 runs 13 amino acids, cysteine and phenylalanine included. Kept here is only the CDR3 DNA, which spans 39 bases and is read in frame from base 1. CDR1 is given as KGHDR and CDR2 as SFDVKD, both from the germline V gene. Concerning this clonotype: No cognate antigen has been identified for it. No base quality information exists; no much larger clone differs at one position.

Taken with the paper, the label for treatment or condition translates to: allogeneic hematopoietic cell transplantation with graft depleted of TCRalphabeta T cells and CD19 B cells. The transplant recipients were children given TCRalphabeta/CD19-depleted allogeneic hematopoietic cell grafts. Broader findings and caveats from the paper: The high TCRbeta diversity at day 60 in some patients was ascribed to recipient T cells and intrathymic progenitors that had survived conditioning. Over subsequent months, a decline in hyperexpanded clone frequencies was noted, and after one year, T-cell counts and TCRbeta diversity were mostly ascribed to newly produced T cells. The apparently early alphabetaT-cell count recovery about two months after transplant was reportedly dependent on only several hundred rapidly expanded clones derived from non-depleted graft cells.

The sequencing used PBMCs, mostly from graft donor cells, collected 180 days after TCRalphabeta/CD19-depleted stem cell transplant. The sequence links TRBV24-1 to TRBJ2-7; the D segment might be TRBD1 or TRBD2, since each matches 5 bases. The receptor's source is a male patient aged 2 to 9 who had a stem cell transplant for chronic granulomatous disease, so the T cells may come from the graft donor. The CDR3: CASRDQEIGEQYF. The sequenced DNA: TGTGCCTCACGGGACCAGGAGATTGGCGAGCAGTACTTC.